The 20 T cell receptor beta chains in this list originate from one sample, sequenced in a study of cytomegalovirus exposure and HLA in healthy donors. PCR amplification relied on 60 Vbeta primers (plus 13 Jbeta primers). Sequencing was performed with immunoSEQ multiplex PCR; in TCRdb, only in-frame clones are kept and a portion is missing. The table shows roughly 92,000 clones, with 60% to 80% occurring only once. The sample comprised PBMCs. These receptors were collected from a woman between 45 and 65 years old in good health and CMV-seropositive.

The chain joins TRBV2 to TRBJ1-1; no definite D call. The CDR3 runs 13 residues. The V and J ends lost 6 bases and 1 base respectively, with 9 bases between them. CDR1 and CDR2 from the germline V gene are SNHLY and FYNNEI. The CDR3 nucleotides read TGTGCCAGCAGGGTACACGAGAACACTGAAGCTTTCTTT. It is translated as CASRVHENTEAFF.

The chain has TRBV27 and TRBJ1-4; D is unresolved. This CDR3 contains 14 residues. Trimming cost V 6 bases and J 3 bases, with 11 bases left between them. Germline values: CDR1 MNHEY, CDR2 SMNVEV (reference sequence). The DNA for the CDR3 is TGTGCCAGCAGGAAGGGAGGGTCTAATGAAAAACTGTTTTTT. Protein: CASRKGGSNEKLFF.

The chain recombines TRBV7-6 with TRBJ1-6; D is uncertain. This CDR3 region has 13 residues. Germline values: CDR1 SGHVS, CDR2 FNYEAQ. V was trimmed by 1 base and J by 11 bases, leaving 9 bases between them. The CDR3: CASSLGLETPLHF. The DNA for the CDR3 is TGTGCCAGCAGCTTAGGGCTTGAAACACCCCTCCACTTT.

Details on this clone: The sample holds other DNA sequences that translate to the same CDR3. The chain employs TRBV19 and TRBJ2-1, with TRBD1 identical over 7 bases. Germline trimming cut 6 bases from V and 0 bases from J; bases unmatched to any gene: 5. The CDR3 sequence is 15 residues long. Germline V lookup: CDR1 LNHDA, CDR2 SQIVND (reference sequence). As DNA, the CDR3 is TGTGCCAGTAGACCGGACAGGTCCTCCTACAATGAGCAGTTCTTC. It codes for CASRPDRSSYNEQFF.

This rearrangement joins TRBV7-9 to TRBJ2-7; 7 bases map to TRBD2. Germline V gene lookup returns CDR1 SEHNR and CDR2 FQNEAQ (reference sequence). This CDR3 comprises 14 residues. Germline trimming cut 5 bases from V and 7 bases from J; bases unmatched to any gene: 11. CDR3 coding DNA: TGTGCCAGCAGCGCCCAATGGGGGGGGAGTGAGCAGTACGTC. Its protein is CASSAQWGGSEQYV.

This chain joins TRBV5-1 and TRBJ2-7, with a possible D match to TRBD2 (5 bases). This CDR3 spans 15 amino acids. The germline CDR1 and CDR2 sequences are SGHRS and YFSETQ. V was shortened by 0 bases and J by 3 bases, with 13 bases between the two germline ends. The CDR3 nucleotides are TGCGCCAGCAGCTTGGAGACGGGGAAGAACTACGAGCAGTACTTC. Translated, it gives CASSLETGKNYEQYF.

This clone was seen more than once but under ten times. The chain recombines TRBV7-6 with TRBJ1-5; perhaps TRBD1 as D (5 bases). Between the trimmed V and J ends, which lost 2 bases and 4 bases, there was a span of 9 bases. This CDR3 has 14 amino acids. Germline V CDR1 and CDR2: SGHVS, FNYEAQ. CDR3 protein: CASSLSGFNQPQHF. CDR3 in DNA: TGTGCCAGCAGCTTATCAGGGTTTAATCAGCCCCAGCATTTT.

The gene calls are TRBV10-2 and TRBJ1-3; a weak D match, TRBD1 (5 bases). Germline loops: CDR1 WSHSY, CDR2 SAAADI. CDR3 length: 13 residues. V was clipped by 2 bases and J by 7 bases, with 9 bases between them. CDR3 region: CASSEMEGNTIYF. The CDR3 nucleotides are TGCGCCAGCAGTGAGATGGAGGGGAACACCATATATTTT.

The gene calls are TRBV14 and TRBJ1-1; 10 bases line up with TRBD1. From germline, CDR1 is SGHDN and CDR2 FVKESK. The trim removed 0 bases at V and 2 bases at J, leaving 9 bases unmatched. The CDR3 is 18 residues long. DNA for the CDR3: TGTGCCAGCAGCCAAGACCCCCGGGACAGGGGCTCAAACACTGAAGCTTTCTTT. Protein: CASSQDPRDRGSNTEAFF.

The rearrangement links TRBV10-3 to TRBJ2-2; D might be TRBD1 (5 bases). Germline assignment: CDR1 ENHRY and CDR2 SYGVKD. The CDR3 spans 17 residues. V was cut by 10 bases and J by 6 bases, with 27 bases left in between. The CDR3 DNA sequence: TGTGCCACACGCCGACTTGGGGCAGAGGTATTATCCGGGGAGCTGTTTTTT. Translation: CATRRLGAEVLSGELFF.

This chain uses TRBV6-5 with TRBJ2-1; weak D call: TRBD2 (6 bases). V shed 4 bases and J shed 12 bases, with 13 bases lying between them. The CDR3 contains 12 residues. CDR1 is MNHEY and CDR2 is SVGAGI in the germline V gene. CDR3 sequence reads: CASSSPGVGQFF. The DNA of the CDR3 is TGTGCCAGCAGTTCCCCGGGGGTGGGGCAGTTCTTC.

This clone was recorded only once. The chain joins TRBV19 to TRBJ2-3; no reliable D call. The V gene lost 5 bases and the J gene lost 4 bases, with 10 bases spanning the gap. Germline lookup yields CDR1 LNHDA and CDR2 SQIVND (reference sequence). The CDR3 covers 13 residues. CDR3 coding DNA: TGTGCCAGTAGTTTGGGTCAGGCAGATACGCAGTATTTT. This sequence encodes CASSLGQADTQYF.

This chain uses TRBV19 with TRBJ1-5, with D perhaps TRBD1 (5 bases). V was pared by 2 bases and J by 3 bases, with 11 bases between. The CDR3 spans 15 residues. Germline CDR1 LNHDA, CDR2 SQIVND (reference sequence). DNA for the CDR3: TGTGCCAGTAGTATAAGGGGCGGTTTCAATCAGCCCCAGCATTTT. This translates into CASSIRGGFNQPQHF.

The DNA for the CDR3 is TGCGCCGGGCGGACAGAGAACACCGGGGAGCTGTTTTTT. As protein: CAGRTENTGELFF. The chain is built from TRBV23-1 and TRBJ2-2; a possible D gene is TRBD1 (6 bases). TRBV23-1 is an ORF, and what it does is uncertain. This CDR3 contains 13 residues. V gave up 11 bases and J gave up 1 base, with 11 bases separating them.

The rearrangement uses TRBV5-1 and TRBJ2-7, with D perhaps matching TRBD2 (5 bases). Germline CDR1 and CDR2: SGHRS and YFSETQ. The CDR3 is 13 amino acids. Trimming removed 6 bases at V and 6 bases at J, with 16 bases between. For the CDR3, the DNA is TGCGCCAGCACCCCCACCCCCGGAGGCGAGCAGTACTTC. This translates into CASTPTPGGEQYF.

The chain carries TRBV6-1 and TRBJ2-5; D is possibly TRBD2 (6 bases). Per the germline V gene, CDR1 is MNHNS and CDR2 is SASEGT. The CDR3 runs 14 residues. V dropped 6 bases and J dropped 1 base, with 12 bases sitting between them. CDR3 loop: CASSRRELQETQYF. DNA of the CDR3: TGTGCCAGCAGCCGCCGGGAGCTCCAAGAGACCCAGTACTTC.

This chain connects TRBV7-6 to TRBJ1-5, with 7 bases matching TRBD1. The V gene's germline CDR1 is SGHVS and CDR2 FNYEAQ. The CDR3 sequence is 13 residues long. Trimming at V came to 5 bases and at J to 7 bases, leaving 5 bases not matched to a gene. The CDR3 nucleotides read TGTGCCAGCAGCCCTAACAGGGGACAGCCCCAGCATTTT. Translated, it gives CASSPNRGQPQHF.

The chain recombines TRBV7-3 with TRBJ2-2; no clear D gene. From germline, CDR1 is SGHTA and CDR2 FQGTGA. The CDR3 spans 13 residues. The V and J ends lost 6 bases and 4 bases respectively, with 9 bases between them. The CDR3 here is CASRQPGTGELFF. In nucleotides, the CDR3 is TGTGCCAGCAGGCAGCCGGGCACCGGGGAGCTGTTTTTT.

This rearrangement joins TRBV10-1 to TRBJ1-2; D not resolved. The CDR3 totals 13 residues. CDR1 and CDR2 (germline): WNHNN, SYGVQD (reference sequence). Deletions cut 6 bases from V and 4 bases from J, with 12 bases between. The CDR3 region has the DNA TGCGCCAGCAGAGGAGCGGACGGCTATGGCTACACCTTC. Protein sequence: CASRGADGYGYTF.

V and J are TRBV6-1 and TRBJ1-1; 7 bases are a match to TRBD1. The CDR3 is 14 residues long. Germline CDR1 and CDR2: MNHNS and SASEGT. The ends lost 4 bases at V and 1 base at J; junction bases unmatched: 3. The CDR3 is CASSATGRNTEAFF. DNA for the CDR3: TGTGCCAGCAGTGCGACAGGGAGGAACACTGAAGCTTTCTTT.